The T cell receptor (beta chain) described here comes from a study of Ad26.COV2.S vaccination and SARS-CoV-2 variants. Study-wide results and caveats: Responses of T cells in total may have been underestimated by the TCR breadth and depth analyses.

Assay: immunoSEQ multiplex PCR; the TCRdb copy retains only in-frame clones and omits some. The profile shows roughly 460,000 clones, 80% to 90% of them singletons. Comments on this clone: Antigen: not known.

As for treatment: about 20 received Ad26.COV2.S at low or high dose, single or two shots; several received placebo; per-sample allocation not given. After the first vaccine or placebo injection, samples were drawn on day 63. In Boston, the donor was an adult between 18-55 years of age. Germline V gene data show CDR1 as SGHRS and CDR2 as YFSETQ. The CDR3 spans 17 residues. V was clipped by 4 bases and J by 5 bases; unmatched bases: 16. This TCR was recovered from a person aged 18-60 years who received the Ad26.COV2.S COVID-19 vaccine or a placebo. Sequences were derived from peripheral blood, sampled in a trial of Ad26.COV2.S vaccine versus placebo. The chain recombines TRBV5-1 with TRBJ1-1, with 8 bases aligning to TRBD1. DNA of the CDR3: TGCGCCAGCAGCGACGTCCTCAACAGGGGGTCGGGAACTGAAGCTTTCTTT. Encoded protein: CASSDVLNRGSGTEAFF. Complete variable domain (other parts from reference TRBV5-1 and TRBJ1-1): KAGVTQTPRYLIKTRGQQVTLSCSPISGHRSVSWYQQTPGQGLQFLFEYFSETQRNKGNFPGRFSGRQFSNSRSEMNVSTLELGDSALYLCASSDVLNRGSGTEAFFGQGTRLTVV.